This T cell receptor (beta chain) was retrieved from a study of shared clonotypes between healthy human individuals. Study overall: Three plates were used per donor for CD4 naive, three for CD4 memory, two for CD8 naive and one for CD8 memory.

Clones were read by immunoSEQ multiplex PCR, and TCRdb kept only the in-frame ones, dropping some. The sample consists of some 2,000,000 clones, nearly 97% of them appearing once. CD4+ cells underwent separation, giving CD45RA+ naive and CD45RA-negative memory subsets. V gave up 6 bases and J gave up 0 bases; unmatched junction bases: 5. This CDR3 comprises 15 residues. Per the germline V gene, CDR1 is LNHDA and CDR2 is SQIVND (reference sequence). This receptor was identified in a young man in good health. The genes are TRBV19 and TRBJ1-5; 7 nucleotides line up with TRBD1. Sequences were obtained from naive CD4+ T cells sorted from blood. Subset meaning: CD45RA+ positively selected. CDR3 coding DNA: TGTGCCAGTAGCCAGACAGGGATTAGCAATCAGCCCCAGCATTTT. Amino acid sequence: CASSQTGISNQPQHF. Variable domain in full (rest from reference TRBV19 and TRBJ1-5): DGGITQSPKYLFRKEGQNVTLSCEQNLNHDAMYWYRQDPGQGLRLIYYSQIVNDFQKGDIAEGYSVSREKKESFPLTVTSAQKNPTAFYLCASSQTGISNQPQHFGDGTRLSIL.